The present entry profiles one T cell receptor beta chain with its context. The sample is drawn from a study of control samples from healthy donors and cancer patients. Trimming pared 6 bases from V and 3 bases from J, leaving 16 bases between. The V gene's germline CDR1 is SGHRS and CDR2 YFSETQ. The CDR3 is 14 amino acids. Sequenced by immunoSEQ multiplex PCR; TCRdb stores in-frame clones only, minus some. The table includes over 200,000 clones, about four fifths detected once. The sample consisted of PBMCs. This TCR came from a woman aged 60-75 years with lung cancer. The V gene is TRBV5-1, the J gene TRBJ2-7, with a weak D call TRBD1 (6 bases). CDR3 DNA: TGCGCCAGCACTAACAGGGCGTTGGGCTACGAGCAGTACTTC. Its protein product is CASTNRALGYEQYF.